One sample yielded the 25 T cell receptor beta chains listed below, sequenced in a study of cytomegalovirus exposure and HLA in healthy donors. 60 Vbeta and 13 Jbeta primers were used in PCR. TCRdb's copy holds only in-frame clones and misses some; the assay was immunoSEQ multiplex PCR. The sample lists 200,000 or so clones; 55% to 75% were seen once. Specimen: PBMCs. The receptors were sampled from a man in his forties in good health and CMV-seropositive.

The genes are TRBV5-8 and TRBJ1-4; D is uncertain. Trimming removed 0 bases at V and 7 bases at J, with 13 bases between. Germline V gene lookup returns CDR1 SGHTS and CDR2 YDEGEE. The CDR3 length is 15 residues. CDR3 protein: CASSLGRGGGEKLFF. DNA of the CDR3: TGTGCCAGCAGCTTGGGGCGGGGAGGAGGTGAAAAACTGTTTTTT.

This chain links TRBV7-9 with TRBJ2-5, with D tentatively TRBD2 (6 bases). Germline values: CDR1 SEHNR, CDR2 FQNEAQ (reference sequence). The CDR3 contains 18 residues. V was shortened by 2 bases and J by 1 base, with 20 bases between the two germline ends. The CDR3 nucleotides are TGTGCCAGCAGCTTACCCTTCCAGCGGGCGGAATCCCAAGAGACCCAGTACTTC. This encodes CASSLPFQRAESQETQYF.

V and J are TRBV10-3 and TRBJ2-5; a weak D match, TRBD1 (6 bases). Trimming took 6 bases from V and 1 from J, leaving 6 bases between them. Germline CDR1 is ENHRY and CDR2 is SYGVKD. This CDR3 region has 12 residues. As DNA, the CDR3 is TGTGCCATCAGGGACAGCCAAGAGACCCAGTACTTC. Its translation is CAIRDSQETQYF.

The gene calls are TRBV7-2 and TRBJ2-5; TRBD2 matches 8 bases. The J call may be in error: the DNA end matches TRBJ2-7 better. The CDR3 consists of 14 residues. The germline V gene has CDR1 SGHTA and CDR2 FQGNSA. CDR3 in DNA: TGTGCCAGCAGCCGGGGGGGCGGAGAAGCCGAGCAGTACTTC. Translating gives CASSRGGGEAEQYF.

The chain carries TRBV4-1 and TRBJ2-5; tentative D call: TRBD1 (5 bases). Germline V CDR1 and CDR2: MGHRA, YSYEKL. The CDR3 sequence is 13 residues long. The V end was cut by 6 bases, the J end by 5 bases, with 13 bases between. The CDR3 DNA reads TGCGCCAGCAGTCTCAGGGATGGGGAGACCCAGTACTTC. Its translation: CASSLRDGETQYF.

This rearrangement joins TRBV28 to TRBJ2-1; D remains unclear. Trimming pared 4 bases from V and 9 bases from J, leaving 7 bases between. The CDR3 consists of 11 residues. Germline CDR1 is MDHEN and CDR2 is SYDVKM. CDR3 in amino acids: CASSSFSEQFF. The CDR3 coding sequence is TGTGCCAGCAGTTCCTTCAGTGAGCAGTTCTTC.

The chain links TRBV5-8 to TRBJ1-5; 9 nucleotides agree with TRBD1. The trim removed 4 bases at V and 7 bases at J, leaving 9 bases unmatched. Germline V CDR1 and CDR2: SGHTS, YDEGEE. CDR3 length equals 15 residues. In DNA, the CDR3 is TGTGCCAGCAGCATCGGACAGGGGCAGGGACAGCCCCAGCATTTT. This sequence encodes CASSIGQGQGQPQHF.

In this sample, this clone turned up a few times. This chain connects TRBV2 to TRBJ1-3; D not resolved. Germline V gives CDR1 SNHLY, CDR2 FYNNEI. Trimming cost V 3 bases and J 0 bases, with 6 bases left between them. This CDR3 is built from 14 residues. In DNA form, the CDR3 reads TGTGCCAGCAGTGAGTACAGCTCTGGAAACACCATATATTTT. This gives the protein CASSEYSSGNTIYF.

The chain combines TRBV10-3 with TRBJ2-6, with 8 nucleotides matching TRBD2. This CDR3 has 16 amino acids. V lost 1 base to trimming and J lost 3 bases; unmatched junction nucleotides: 2. Germline CDR1 ENHRY, CDR2 SYGVKD. In DNA, the CDR3 is TGTGCCATCAGTGAGTTAGCGGGGATTGGGGCCAACGTCCTGACTTTC. It encodes CAISELAGIGANVLTF.

This clone came up a few times. The chain couples TRBV6-5 to TRBJ1-1, with 12 positions matching TRBD1. Germline V gene lookup returns CDR1 MNHEY and CDR2 SVGAGI. This CDR3 has 15 residues. V gave up 7 bases and J gave up 5 bases; unmatched junction bases: 8. The CDR3 DNA reads as TGTGCCAGCACCGGGACAGGGGGCGGGTGGACTGAAGCTTTCTTT. Encoded protein: CASTGTGGGWTEAFF.

The rearrangement links TRBV11-3 to TRBJ2-3, with D perhaps matching TRBD2 (5 bases). This CDR3 is 15 amino acids long. Germline V gives CDR1 SGHNT, CDR2 YENEEA. Trimming took 5 bases from V and 1 from J, leaving 13 bases between them. The CDR3 bases are TGTGCCAGCAGCCCGCGGGTCGTCGGCACAGATACGCAGTATTTT. Protein sequence: CASSPRVVGTDTQYF.

The chain carries TRBV7-2 and TRBJ2-3; TRBD2 agrees at 10 bases. This CDR3 contains 19 residues. In germline, CDR1 is SGHTA, CDR2 FQGNSA. With 5 bases clipped from V and 2 bases from J, the junction kept 16 bases outside the gene matches. CDR3 loop: CASSDPRPKAGGFTDTQYF. The CDR3 nucleotides read TGTGCCAGCAGCGACCCCCGTCCGAAAGCGGGGGGGTTCACAGATACGCAGTATTTT. The full variable domain, with the rest looked up from reference TRBV7-2 and TRBJ2-3, is GAGVSQSPSNKVTEKGKDVELRCDPISGHTALYWYRQSLGQGLEFLIYFQGNSAPDKSGLPSDRFSAERTGGSVSTLTIQRTQQEDSAVYLCASSDPRPKAGGFTDTQYFGPGTRLTVL.

This clone was observed a handful of times. J is TRBJ2-6 and V is TRBV5-4, with 7 bases identical to TRBD1. Losses at the gene ends were 5 bases for V and 8 bases for J; bases not matched to a gene: 10. The CDR3 totals 15 residues. The V gene's germline CDR1 is SGHNT and CDR2 YYREEE (reference sequence). As DNA, the CDR3 is TGTGCCAGCAGTCCTCCGACAGGGTTACCCAACGTCCTGACTTTC. Amino acid sequence: CASSPPTGLPNVLTF.

The chain joins TRBV7-9 to TRBJ2-2; D might be TRBD2 (6 bases). Germline V lookup: CDR1 SEHNR, CDR2 FQNEAQ (reference sequence). The CDR3 runs 15 residues. The V gene lost 5 bases and the J gene lost 0 bases, with 10 bases spanning the gap. The CDR3 bases are TGTGCCAGCAGCGTCAGGAGGGCGAACACCGGGGAGCTGTTTTTT. Translating gives CASSVRRANTGELFF.

The chain uses TRBV7-9 and TRBJ1-2, with D unclear. The CDR3 runs 15 residues. Germline loops: CDR1 SEHNR, CDR2 FQNEAQ (reference sequence). V was trimmed by 7 bases and J by 1 base, leaving 16 bases between them. CDR3 nucleotide sequence: TGTGCCAGCAAGGCGATTCGGGATATTAACTATGGCTACACCTTC. It translates to CASKAIRDINYGYTF. The whole variable domain, filled in from reference TRBV7-9 and TRBJ1-2, reads DTGVSQNPRHKITKRGQNVTFRCDPISEHNRLYWYRQTLGQGPEFLTYFQNEAQLEKSRLLSDRFSAERPKGSFSTLEIQRTEQGDSAMYLCASKAIRDINYGYTFGSGTRLTVV.

This clone was picked up a small number of times. The chain joins TRBV28 to TRBJ1-2, with D possibly TRBD1 on 5 matching bases. Germline loops: CDR1 MDHEN, CDR2 SYDVKM. The CDR3 runs to 12 residues. The V end lost 7 bases, the J end lost 1 base, and 7 bases lay between the germline ends. The CDR3 loop is CASNQGNYGYTF. Written as DNA, the CDR3 is TGTGCCAGCAACCAGGGTAACTATGGCTACACCTTC.

J is TRBJ2-3 and V is TRBV28, with a possible D match to TRBD2 (7 bases). V lost 6 bases and J 6 bases, leaving 19 bases between the germline ends. This CDR3 contains 15 residues. Germline V gene sequence: CDR1 MDHEN, CDR2 SYDVKM. CDR3 sequence (DNA): TGTGCCAGCAGATCCACGGGGGGCCTATCGGATACGCAGTATTTT. This encodes CASRSTGGLSDTQYF.

This clone was recorded a few times. This sequence joins TRBV9 and TRBJ1-3; a possible D gene is TRBD1 (6 bases). CDR3 size: 13 residues. Germline V gene lookup returns CDR1 SGDLS and CDR2 YYNGEE. V was trimmed by 0 bases and J by 9 bases, leaving 10 bases between them. The DNA of the CDR3 is TGTGCCAGCAGCGTAGGGCCAGGGGCCACCATATATTTT. Amino acid sequence: CASSVGPGATIYF.

The chain links TRBV9 to TRBJ1-2; TRBD1 might be the D (5 bases). V lost 0 bases, J lost 6 bases, and 9 bases lay in between. CDR1 is SGDLS and CDR2 is YYNGEE in the germline V gene. CDR3 length: 13 residues. As DNA, the CDR3 is TGTGCCAGCAGCGTAGGGCCGGGGGATGGCTACACCTTC. Translating it yields CASSVGPGDGYTF.

The gene calls are TRBV7-2 and TRBJ2-3; 10 nucleotides match TRBD1. The germline CDR1 and CDR2 sequences are SGHTA and FQGNSA. J lost 6 bases, V lost 2 bases, and 5 bases had no gene match. CDR3 length: 15 amino acids. CDR3 coding DNA: TGTGCCAGCAGCTTACTGGGACAGGGGTCGGATACGCAGTATTTT. Residues: CASSLLGQGSDTQYF. The full variable domain, completed using reference TRBV7-2 and TRBJ2-3, is GAGVSQSPSNKVTEKGKDVELRCDPISGHTALYWYRQSLGQGLEFLIYFQGNSAPDKSGLPSDRFSAERTGGSVSTLTIQRTQQEDSAVYLCASSLLGQGSDTQYFGPGTRLTVL.

Regarding this clone: This same CDR3 is encoded by further DNA sequences in the sample. This sequence joins TRBV6-1 and TRBJ1-1; D perhaps matches TRBD1 (5 bases). The germline CDR1 and CDR2 sequences are MNHNS and SASEGT. The CDR3 loop spans 13 amino acids. Trimming took off 6 bases at V and 4 bases at J, with 12 bases between the two ends. The CDR3 sequence is CASSLTGPTEAFF. CDR3 bases: TGTGCCAGCAGCTTAACAGGACCCACTGAAGCTTTCTTT.

The chain couples TRBV27 to TRBJ1-1, with D perhaps TRBD1 (5 bases). Germline CDR1 and CDR2: MNHEY and SMNVEV (reference sequence). The CDR3 is 14 residues long. V gave up 5 bases and J gave up 4 bases, with 14 bases separating them. The CDR3 here is CASSPVGVGTEAFF. The CDR3 nucleotides are TGTGCCAGCAGTCCGGTAGGGGTCGGCACTGAAGCTTTCTTT.

The rearrangement uses TRBV19 and TRBJ1-4; a weak D match, TRBD1 (6 bases). The CDR3 has 12 residues. Between the trimmed V and J ends, which lost 9 bases and 2 bases, there was a span of 7 bases. Germline CDR1 is LNHDA and CDR2 is SQIVND (reference sequence). The CDR3 DNA follows: TGTGCCAGGGACAGTACTAATGAAAAACTGTTTTTT. Its translation: CARDSTNEKLFF.

The rearrangement links TRBV11-2 to TRBJ2-7; weak D call: TRBD1 (5 bases). There are 15 residues in the CDR3. Trimming removed 0 bases at V and 4 bases at J, with 13 bases between. CDR1 is SGHAT and CDR2 is FQNNGV in the germline V gene. CDR3 coding DNA: TGTGCCAGCAGCTTAGACTCCGCAGGGCCTTACGAGCAGTACTTC. It specifies CASSLDSAGPYEQYF.

The V and J genes are TRBV7-2 and TRBJ1-6; 7 bases are a match to TRBD1. V lost 1 base and J lost 3; bases outside the gene matches: 3. Germline V gene sequence: CDR1 SGHTA, CDR2 FQGNSA. The CDR3 is 16 residues long. The CDR3 protein is CASSLGRTGYNSPLHF. DNA of the CDR3: TGTGCCAGCAGCTTAGGCCGGACAGGCTATAATTCACCCCTCCACTTT. Full variable domain (outside the CDR3, taken from reference TRBV7-2 and TRBJ1-6): GAGVSQSPSNKVTEKGKDVELRCDPISGHTALYWYRQSLGQGLEFLIYFQGNSAPDKSGLPSDRFSAERTGGSVSTLTIQRTQQEDSAVYLCASSLGRTGYNSPLHFGNGTRLTVT.